These 27 T cell receptor beta chains were sequenced from one sample in a study of Graves' ophthalmopathy and Graves' hyperthyroidism. CDR3 regions of TCR beta were amplified from RNA transcripts. HTBI-primed RT-PCR formed the first round, and a multiplex PCR formed the second. TCRdb called the multiplex PCR reads again in MiXCR, with one record for every CDR3 protein. The sample holds hundreds of thousands of distinct CDR3 sequences; approximately 15% are singletons and the top ten take approximately 7%. Sequenced input: peripheral blood. These receptors all come from a woman younger than 35 with stable Graves' hyperthyroidism.

This clonotype was picked up many times. The chain joins TRBV11-2 to TRBJ1-3, with D perhaps TRBD1 (5 bases). The germline CDR1 and CDR2 sequences are SGHAT and FQNNGV. V was trimmed by 5 bases and J by 0 bases, leaving 14 bases between them. CDR3 length: 16 amino acids. The CDR3: CASSPIGASSGNTIYF. DNA of the CDR3: TGTGCCAGCAGCCCAATTGGGGCCAGCTCTGGAAACACCATATATTTT.

This chain uses TRBV4-2 with TRBJ1-2; D unresolved. Germline V gene sequence: CDR1 LGHNA, CDR2 YNFKEQ. This CDR3 has 15 residues. Trimming took off 0 bases at V and 2 bases at J, with 10 bases between the two ends. Here the CDR3 DNA reads TGTGCCAGCAGCCAAGATCGGGCCAAGAACTATGGCTACACCTTC. Translating gives CASSQDRAKNYGYTF.

The chain has TRBV4-2 and TRBJ2-7; no clear D. Germline CDR1 reads LGHNA; CDR2 reads YNFKEQ. The CDR3 extends over 12 amino acids. Trimming left V 4 bases short and J 8 bases short, with 12 bases between. Here the CDR3 DNA reads TGTGCCAGCAGCCCCCCGGTGGTCAAGCAGTACTTC. Protein sequence: CASSPPVVKQYF.

This chain joins TRBV19 and TRBJ2-7, with a possible D match to TRBD2 (5 bases). Per germline, CDR1 LNHDA and CDR2 SQIVND (reference sequence). The CDR3 has 13 residues. The germline V and J ends were trimmed by 3 bases and 3 bases, with 9 bases remaining between them. The CDR3 reads CASSIGLNYEQYF. CDR3 nucleotides: TGTGCCAGTAGTATCGGACTGAACTACGAGCAGTACTTC.

The table lists this clonotype with a few counts. The chain joins TRBV5-1 to TRBJ1-2; D is possibly TRBD1 (6 bases). Germline V gene sequence: CDR1 SGHRS, CDR2 YFSETQ. The CDR3 has 14 amino acids. V dropped 3 bases and J dropped 8 bases, with 17 bases sitting between them. For the CDR3, the DNA is TGCGCCAGCAGCTCCGGACAGTTGGCTGACGGCTACACCTTC. Amino acid sequence: CASSSGQLADGYTF.

The chain is built from TRBV12-3 or TRBV12-4 and TRBJ2-7; no firm D call. This CDR3 has 12 residues. Trimming cost V 6 bases and J 4 bases, with 10 bases left between them. CDR3 protein: CASSASIYEQYF. In nucleotides, the CDR3 is TGTGCCAGCAGCGCCTCTATTTACGAGCAGTACTTC.

This clonotype was seen at least ten times. This chain's CDR3 is CATTRTANYGYTF. The DNA of the CDR3 is TGTGCCACAACACGGACAGCTAACTATGGCTACACCTTC. The rearrangement joins TRBV6-5 to TRBJ1-2; maybe TRBD1 (6 bases). V gave up 10 bases and J gave up 0 bases, with 12 bases separating them. This CDR3 has 13 amino acids. Germline loops: CDR1 MNHEY, CDR2 SVGAGI.

A remark on this clonotype: The germline gene is not matched at one end of the junction; a read error may be the cause. This chain uses TRBV29-1 with TRBJ1-1, with 7 positions matching TRBD1. Germline CDR1 is SQVTM and CDR2 is ANQGSEA. This CDR3 is 16 amino acids long. The CDR3 coding sequence is TGCAGCGTTGAGGCTTGGGACAGAATATCGAACCCTGAAGCTTTCTTT. As protein: CSVEAWDRISNPEAFF.

This clonotype was seen repeatedly, ten times or more. The chain has TRBV7-9 and TRBJ2-5; D call uncertain. Trimming took off 1 base at V and 5 bases at J, with 11 bases between the two ends. Germline CDR1 SEHNR, CDR2 FQNEAQ (reference sequence). CDR3 length: 14 amino acids. The CDR3 DNA follows: TGTGCCAGCAGCTTAGGAAGTGGTCGGGAGACCCAGTACTTC. As protein: CASSLGSGRETQYF.

This clonotype was counted at least ten times. The chain links TRBV2 to TRBJ2-7; no reliable D call. V was pared by 5 bases and J by 4 bases, with 15 bases between. Per the germline V gene, CDR1 is SNHLY and CDR2 is FYNNEI. The CDR3 has 14 residues. CDR3 residues: CASSLYQIRYEQYF. The CDR3 region has the DNA TGTGCCAGCAGTCTGTATCAGATTCGTTACGAGCAGTACTTC. Using reference TRBV2 and TRBJ2-7 for the parts outside the CDR3, the full variable domain is EPEVTQTPSHQVTQMGQEVILRCVPISNHLYFYWYRQILGQKVEFLVSFYNNEISEKSEIFDDQFSVERPDGSNFTLKIRSTKLEDSAMYFCASSLYQIRYEQYFGPGTRLTVT.

At least ten counts were recorded for this clonotype. This chain links TRBV7-9 with TRBJ2-6; D is undetermined. V was trimmed by 2 bases and J by 2 bases, leaving 7 bases between them. Germline V CDR1 and CDR2: SEHNR, FQNEAQ (reference sequence). The CDR3 is 15 amino acids. CDR3 nucleotides: TGTGCCAGCAGCTTACAACAGCCTGGGGCCAACGTCCTGACTTTC. Translation: CASSLQQPGANVLTF.

This clonotype was picked up many times. The chain is built from TRBV7-8 and TRBJ1-5, with 9 positions matching TRBD1. This CDR3 spans 17 amino acids. CDR1 and CDR2 (germline): SGHVS, FQNEAQ. V dropped 1 base and J dropped 6; count of bases not matched to a gene: 10. In nucleotides, the CDR3 is TGTGCCAGCAGCTTAGACCGGGACAGGGTTTGTTGTCAGCCCCAGCATTTT. This gives the protein CASSLDRDRVCCQPQHF. The full variable domain, with the rest looked up from reference TRBV7-8 and TRBJ1-5, is GAGVSQSPRYKVAKRGQDVALRCDPISGHVSLFWYQQALGQGPEFLTYFQNEAQLDKSGLPSDRFFAERPEGSVSTLKIQRTQQEDSAVYLCASSLDRDRVCCQPQHFGDGTRLSIL.

This clonotype came up many times. The chain employs TRBV2 and TRBJ2-5, with no clear D. The CDR3 has 11 residues. Trimming pared 8 bases from V and 3 bases from J, leaving 7 bases between. Germline values: CDR1 SNHLY, CDR2 FYNNEI. The CDR3 spells CASLKEETQYF. DNA of the CDR3: TGTGCCAGCTTAAAGGAAGAGACCCAGTACTTC.

This clonotype was detected ten times or more. This rearrangement joins TRBV15 to TRBJ1-1; no clear D gene. V gave up 1 base and J gave up 4 bases, with 7 bases separating them. Germline CDR1 and CDR2: LNHNV and YYDKDF (reference sequence). CDR3 size: 13 residues. The CDR3 here is CATSRGRATEAFF. The CDR3 nucleotides are TGTGCCACCAGCAGAGGTAGGGCCACTGAAGCTTTCTTT.

Note on this clonotype: A read error is possible here, since a much larger clone lies one base away. The chain carries TRBV11-3 and TRBJ2-5; D might be TRBD1 (6 bases). Germline V CDR1 and CDR2: SGHNT, YENEEA. This CDR3 is built from 14 residues. V was cut by 6 bases and J by 7 bases, with 18 bases left in between. CDR3: CASSPGTTKVTQYF. CDR3 DNA sequence: TGTGCCAGCAGTCCCGGGACAACAAAAGTGACCCAGTACTTC.

The gene calls are TRBV6-2 or TRBV6-3 and TRBJ2-4; D might be TRBD1 or TRBD2, each matching 7 bases. CDR3 length equals 19 residues. Germline V gene data show CDR1 as MNHEY and CDR2 as SVGEGT. V lost 8 bases, J lost 0 bases, and 26 bases lay in between. The chain's CDR3 is CASLPRGGRSLQAKNIQYF. CDR3 DNA sequence: TGTGCCAGCCTCCCCAGGGGGGGTCGAAGTCTACAAGCCAAAAACATTCAGTACTTC.

This clonotype showed up many times. The gene calls are TRBV4-2 and TRBJ1-2; 11 bases are a match to TRBD1. Trimming at V came to 2 bases and at J to 5 bases, leaving 4 bases not matched to a gene. Looked up from germline, CDR1 is LGHNA and CDR2 is YNFKEQ. The CDR3 totals 15 residues. In nucleotides, the CDR3 is TGTGCCAGCAGCCAAAGCCGGGACAGGGGGTATGGCTACACCTTC. Protein sequence: CASSQSRDRGYGYTF.

This clonotype was found many times. The chain is built from TRBV7-9 and TRBJ1-1, with D maybe TRBD1 (6 bases). The CDR3 covers 16 residues. The germline CDR1 and CDR2 sequences are SEHNR and FQNEAQ (reference sequence). The V and J ends lost 4 bases and 0 bases respectively, with 15 bases between them. The CDR3 bases are TGTGCCAGCAGCTCTCTCCGCGGACAGTTGAACACTGAAGCTTTCTTT. Amino acids: CASSSLRGQLNTEAFF.

This clonotype was found many times. The gene calls are TRBV19 and TRBJ1-1; D gene unclear. V was trimmed by 7 bases and J by 3 bases, leaving 12 bases between them. The CDR3 consists of 13 residues. Germline values: CDR1 LNHDA, CDR2 SQIVND (reference sequence). The CDR3 sequence is CASKPRGDTEAFF. Written as DNA, the CDR3 is TGTGCCAGTAAACCCCGGGGAGACACTGAAGCTTTCTTT.

The table lists this clonotype with a few counts. The gene calls are TRBV3-1 and TRBJ1-5; no firm D call. Germline CDR1 is LGHDT and CDR2 is YNNKEL (reference sequence). Trimming took 5 bases from V and 0 from J, leaving 11 bases between them. This CDR3 is built from 15 residues. In nucleotides, the CDR3 is TGTGCCAGCAGCTCTAGTGTCTCTAGCAATCAGCCCCAGCATTTT. Encoded protein: CASSSSVSSNQPQHF.

This clonotype was detected only a few times. A much larger clone is a single base away; this may be a read error. The chain uses TRBV4-1 and TRBJ1-5; the D gene is possibly TRBD1 (5 bases). Germline V gives CDR1 MGHRA, CDR2 YSYEKL. There are 16 residues in the CDR3. The CDR3 reads CASSTQGGSSNQPQRF. Here the CDR3 DNA reads TGCGCCAGCAGCACCCAGGGCGGGAGTAGCAATCAGCCCCAGCGTTTT.

This clonotype was recorded at least ten times. The rearrangement uses TRBV27 and TRBJ1-1, with D unresolved. CDR3 length equals 14 residues. The germline V gene has CDR1 MNHEY and CDR2 SMNVEV (reference sequence). The V end lost 6 bases, the J end lost 5 bases, and 16 bases lay between the germline ends. This CDR3 reads CASSPKVGRTEAFF. The CDR3 nucleotides are TGTGCCAGCAGCCCCAAGGTAGGGAGGACTGAAGCTTTCTTT.

This clonotype was counted at least ten times. The rearrangement uses TRBV11-2 and TRBJ2-7, with D possibly being TRBD1 or TRBD2 (5 bases each). The CDR3 is made up of 16 amino acids. The ends were cut back, 4 bases at V and 2 bases at J, with 18 bases in the middle. CDR1 and CDR2 (germline): SGHAT, FQNNGV. The chain's CDR3 is CASSWRSWGKTYEQYF. The CDR3 DNA sequence: TGTGCCAGCAGCTGGCGGTCGTGGGGGAAGACCTACGAGCAGTACTTC.

This chain connects TRBV19 to TRBJ2-7; possibly TRBD1 for D (6 bases). Trimming cost V 9 bases and J 2 bases, with 23 bases left between them. The CDR3 runs 16 residues. Germline CDR1 is LNHDA and CDR2 is SQIVND (reference sequence). DNA of the CDR3: TGTGCCAGCACCGCCCAAGACAGGCGTGGCGCCTACGAGCAGTACTTC. As protein: CASTAQDRRGAYEQYF.

This clonotype was seen many times. The rearrangement uses TRBV20-1 and TRBJ1-6; no clear D gene. V was shortened by 6 bases and J by 3 bases, with 12 bases between the two germline ends. CDR1 is DFQATT and CDR2 is SNEGSKA in the germline V gene (reference sequence). There are 14 residues in the CDR3. CDR3 nucleotides: TGCAGTGCACAGACACCGTTCTATAATTCACCCCTCCACTTT. Protein: CSAQTPFYNSPLHF.

This clonotype was observed at least ten times. The chain links TRBV12-5 to TRBJ2-3; D not resolved. There are 13 residues in the CDR3. The germline V gene has CDR1 LGHNT and CDR2 FRNRAP. V dropped 3 bases and J dropped 0 bases, with 4 bases sitting between them. CDR3 sequence (DNA): TGTGCTAGTGGTTTAGGAAGCACAGATACGCAGTATTTT. It is translated as CASGLGSTDTQYF. Complete variable domain (other parts from reference TRBV12-5 and TRBJ2-3): DARVTQTPRHKVTEMGQEVTMRCQPILGHNTVFWYRQTMMQGLELLAYFRNRAPLDDSGMPKDRFSAEMPDATLATLKIQPSEPRDSAVYFCASGLGSTDTQYFGPGTRLTVL.

This clonotype was recorded a few times. This CDR3 is CSAMVAGRLDEQFF. The CDR3 DNA is TGCAGTGCTATGGTAGCGGGGAGGTTAGATGAGCAGTTCTTC. The chain joins TRBV20-1 to TRBJ2-1; 8 bases agree with TRBD2. Germline V gene data show CDR1 as DFQATT and CDR2 as SNEGSKA (reference sequence). V lost 4 bases and J lost 8; bases outside the gene matches: 10. The CDR3 runs 14 residues.